Following are 8 T cell receptor beta chains from one sample sequenced in a study of T cell changes during pregnancy in multiple sclerosis. Sequencing used immunoSEQ multiplex PCR; TCRdb keeps in-frame clones, though not all of them. The repertoire consists of 90,000 to 120,000 clones, with 90% to 95% occurring once and the leading ten covering about 0.9%. The material was peripheral blood, obtained before pregnancy. The receptor set was obtained from a female donor with multiple sclerosis, enrolled in a pregnancy study.

This chain links TRBV2 with TRBJ2-5, with a weak D call TRBD1 (6 bases). The length of the CDR3 is 15 residues. CDR1 is SNHLY, CDR2 FYNNEI, per germline. V was clipped by 2 bases and J by 2 bases, with 12 bases between them. Here the CDR3 reads CASSESRGEQETQYF. The CDR3 DNA reads as TGTGCCAGCAGTGAATCCAGGGGAGAACAAGAGACCCAGTACTTC.

The rearrangement joins TRBV29-1 to TRBJ1-1; D remains unclear. Per the germline V gene, CDR1 is SQVTM and CDR2 is ANQGSEA. Trimming took 5 bases from V and 4 from J, leaving 14 bases between them. CDR3 length equals 13 residues. The CDR3 here is CSVSYGVGTEAFF. The DNA for the CDR3 is TGCAGCGTTAGTTACGGGGTGGGCACTGAAGCTTTCTTT.

The V call is TRBV5-1, the J call TRBJ2-7; 8 bases align to TRBD1. This CDR3 is 14 amino acids long. With V trimmed by 4 bases and J by 0 bases, 3 bases remained unmatched. CDR1 and CDR2 (germline): SGHRS, YFSETQ. The CDR3 region is CASSPGQGSYEQYF. CDR3 coding DNA: TGCGCCAGCAGCCCTGGACAGGGCTCCTACGAGCAGTACTTC.

This clone has a single count. This chain joins TRBV5-1 and TRBJ2-5; the D gene is possibly TRBD2 (6 bases). CDR3 size: 16 residues. Per germline, CDR1 SGHRS and CDR2 YFSETQ. V gave up 0 bases and J gave up 1 base, with 13 bases separating them. The CDR3 is CASSLGLGHPQETQYF. The CDR3 DNA reads TGCGCCAGCAGCTTGGGACTAGGACACCCCCAAGAGACCCAGTACTTC. The variable domain in full, completed from reference TRBV5-1 and TRBJ2-5, reads KAGVTQTPRYLIKTRGQQVTLSCSPISGHRSVSWYQQTPGQGLQFLFEYFSETQRNKGNFPGRFSGRQFSNSRSEMNVSTLELGDSALYLCASSLGLGHPQETQYFGPGTRLLVL.

This chain joins TRBV4-1 and TRBJ2-1; TRBD2 matches 15 bases. The CDR3 sequence is 18 residues long. J lost 2 bases, V lost 3 bases, and 5 bases had no gene match. The germline V gene encodes CDR1 MGHRA and CDR2 YSYEKL. CDR3 loop: CASSHLGTSGRTYNEQFF. For the CDR3, the DNA is TGCGCCAGCAGCCACCTCGGGACTAGCGGGAGGACCTACAATGAGCAGTTCTTC.

This chain uses TRBV2 with TRBJ1-6, with no clear D. This CDR3 region has 12 residues. Germline V CDR1 and CDR2: SNHLY, FYNNEI. Trimming stripped 4 bases from V and 8 bases from J, with 6 bases between. CDR3 bases: TGTGCCAGCAGTGCAGGCTATTCACCCCTCCACTTT. It translates to CASSAGYSPLHF.

The chain uses TRBV5-1 and TRBJ2-5; D is possibly TRBD1 (6 bases). The germline CDR1 and CDR2 sequences are SGHRS and YFSETQ. The V gene lost 4 bases and the J gene lost 2 bases, with 15 bases spanning the gap. The CDR3 contains 15 residues. CDR3 DNA sequence: TGCGCCAGCAGCGACGGACAGAAGAGACAAGAGACCCAGTACTTC. This translates into CASSDGQKRQETQYF.

The rearrangement uses TRBV5-1 and TRBJ2-7; D call uncertain. The CDR3 length is 13 residues. Trimming pared 2 bases from V and 4 bases from J, leaving 10 bases between. Germline V lookup: CDR1 SGHRS, CDR2 YFSETQ. CDR3 residues: CASSFSRGYEQYF. The CDR3 coding sequence is TGCGCCAGCAGCTTTTCTAGAGGTTACGAGCAGTACTTC.